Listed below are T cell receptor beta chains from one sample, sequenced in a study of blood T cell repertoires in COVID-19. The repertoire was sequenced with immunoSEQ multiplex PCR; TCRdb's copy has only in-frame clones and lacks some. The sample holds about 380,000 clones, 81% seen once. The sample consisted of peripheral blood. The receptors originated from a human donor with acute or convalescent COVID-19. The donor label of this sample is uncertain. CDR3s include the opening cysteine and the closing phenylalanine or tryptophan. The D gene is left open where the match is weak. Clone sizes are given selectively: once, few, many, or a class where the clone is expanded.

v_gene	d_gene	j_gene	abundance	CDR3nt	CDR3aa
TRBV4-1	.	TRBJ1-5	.	TGCGCCAGCAGCCAAGACCCCACAGATCAGCCCCAGCATTTT	CASSQDPTDQPQHF
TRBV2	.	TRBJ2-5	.	TGTGCCAGCCGCCGATCAAGCGGACCCCAAGAGACCCAGTACTTC	CASRRSSGPQETQYF
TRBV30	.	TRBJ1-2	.	TGTGCCTGGAGTGTCGACAGTAACTATGGCTACACCTTC	CAWSVDSNYGYTF
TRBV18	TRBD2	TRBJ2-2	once	TGTGCCAGCTCAAGCCGGACTAGCGGGGAGAACACCGGGGAGCTGTTTTTT	CASSSRTSGENTGELFF
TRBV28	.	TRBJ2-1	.	TGTGCCAGCAGTTCCCCGGGACAATCCTACAATGAGCAGTTCTTC	CASSSPGQSYNEQFF
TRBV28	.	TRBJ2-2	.	TGTGCCAGCAGTTTAGGGGAGAGCTGGAACACCGGGGAGCTGTTTTTT	CASSLGESWNTGELFF
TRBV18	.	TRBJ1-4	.	TGTGCCAGCTCACCACGACAGGCCGATAATGAAAAACTGTTTTTT	CASSPRQADNEKLFF
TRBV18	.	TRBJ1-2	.	TGTGCCAGCTCACCAATCGCAGGGGTCCCAAACTATGGCTACACCTTC	CASSPIAGVPNYGYTF
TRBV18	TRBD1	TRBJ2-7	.	TGTGCCAGCTCAGGGCGGACAGGGGGCTACGAGCAGTACTTC	CASSGRTGGYEQYF
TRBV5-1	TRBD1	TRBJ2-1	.	TGCGCCAGCGGGACAGGGGGTACCAATGAGCAGTTCTTC	CASGTGGTNEQFF
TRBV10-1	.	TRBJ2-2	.	TGCGCCAGCAGCCCCCTTTCCACCGGGGAGCTGTTTTTT	CASSPLSTGELFF
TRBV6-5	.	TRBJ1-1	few	TGTGCCAGCAGTAGGGAGGGGAGGGGGACTGAAGCTTTCTTT	CASSREGRGTEAFF
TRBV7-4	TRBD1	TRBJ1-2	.	TGTGCCAGCAGCGTAGAAACAGGGGGCGGCTATGGCTACACCTTC	CASSVETGGGYGYTF
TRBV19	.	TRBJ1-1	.	TGTGCCAGTAGTATATTTGGGGGACAAAACACTGAAGCTTTCTTT	CASSIFGGQNTEAFF
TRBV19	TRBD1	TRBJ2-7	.	TGTGCCAGTAGGACCGGGACAGGCCACTACGAGCAGTACTTC	CASRTGTGHYEQYF
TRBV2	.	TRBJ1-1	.	TGTGCCAGCAGTGACAGGGTATTGAACACTGAAGCTTTCTTT	CASSDRVLNTEAFF
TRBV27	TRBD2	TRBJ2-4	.	TGTGCCAGCAGTGGACTAGCGGGGAACATTCAGTACTTC	CASSGLAGNIQYF
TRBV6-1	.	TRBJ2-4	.	TGTGCCAGCAGTGAAACTCGGCGGACACTAGCCAAAAACATTCAGTACTTC	CASSETRRTLAKNIQYF
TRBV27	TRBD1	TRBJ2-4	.	TGTGCCAGCAGAAGACAGGGGGTTAACATTCAGTACTTC	CASRRQGVNIQYF
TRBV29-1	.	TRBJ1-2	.	TGCAGCGTTGAAGATCGGAATAGAGCCGGGGGCTTC	CSVEDRNRAGGF
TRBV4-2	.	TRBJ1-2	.	TGTGCCAGCAGCCAGGAAACAGGGCCTAACTATGGCTACACCTTC	CASSQETGPNYGYTF
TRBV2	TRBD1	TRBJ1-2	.	TGTGCCAGCCTGGACAGGGGGTATGGTTCTGCTGGCTACACCTTC	CASLDRGYGSAGYTF
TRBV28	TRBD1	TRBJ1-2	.	TGTGCCAGCAGTTCAATAGGACAGGACTGGGCCTATGGCTACACCTTC	CASSSIGQDWAYGYTF
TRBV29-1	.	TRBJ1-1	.	TGCAGCGTGTCCGGGACACACATGAACACTGAAGCTTTCTTT	CSVSGTHMNTEAFF
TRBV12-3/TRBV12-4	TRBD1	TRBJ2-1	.	TGTGCCAGCAGTTTAGGACAGGGTCAAGAGCAGTTCTTC	CASSLGQGQEQFF
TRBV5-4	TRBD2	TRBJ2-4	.	TGTGCCAGCAGCTTGCGGGGACTAGCGGGGGCCAAAAACATTCAGTACTTC	CASSLRGLAGAKNIQYF
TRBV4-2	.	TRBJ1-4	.	TGTGCCAGCAGCCAAGATAGGGGGGGGAGGAATGAAAAACTGTTTTTT	CASSQDRGGRNEKLFF
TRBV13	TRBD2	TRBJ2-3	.	TGTGCCAGCAGCTTATCAGCGGGGGGGGTAGATACGCAGTATTTT	CASSLSAGGVDTQYF
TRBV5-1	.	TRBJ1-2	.	TGCGCCAGCAGCCAAGGACAGAACTATGGCTACACCTTC	CASSQGQNYGYTF
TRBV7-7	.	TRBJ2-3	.	TGTGCCAGCAGCTTAAAACGGTGTGACACTTTTAGAACCACAGATACGCAGTATTTT	CASSLKRCDTFRTTDTQYF
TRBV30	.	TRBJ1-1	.	TGTGCCTGGTTCAGGGAGGTGAACACTGAAGCTTTCTTT	CAWFREVNTEAFF
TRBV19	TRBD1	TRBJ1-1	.	TGTGCCAGTAGTAACAGGGGGTCGGGGAACACTGAAGCTTTCTTT	CASSNRGSGNTEAFF
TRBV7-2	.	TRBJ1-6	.	TGTGCCAGCAGCCCAGGGAATCGGAATTCACCCCTCCACTTT	CASSPGNRNSPLHF
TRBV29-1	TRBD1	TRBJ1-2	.	TGCAGCGTTGAGACAGGGTTCAGCCTTTATGGCTACACCTTC	CSVETGFSLYGYTF
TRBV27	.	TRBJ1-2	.	TGTGCCAGCAGGCCGGAAAGAACAGGGCGCTATGGCTACACCTTC	CASRPERTGRYGYTF
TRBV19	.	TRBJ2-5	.	TGTGCCAGTAGTCTAGTTTCAGGGGTAGAGACCCAGTACTTC	CASSLVSGVETQYF
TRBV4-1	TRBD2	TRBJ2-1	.	TGCGCCAGCAGCCAAGATCAACTAGCGCGGACCTTCGGGCAGTTCTTC	CASSQDQLARTFGQFF
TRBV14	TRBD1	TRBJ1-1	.	TGTGCCAGCAGCCAAAGGGCCAGGGGGGCTAGAAACACTGAAGCTTTCTTT	CASSQRARGARNTEAFF
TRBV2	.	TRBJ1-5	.	TGTGCCAGCAGTTCTAGACAGAGCAATCAGCCCCAGCATTTT	CASSSRQSNQPQHF
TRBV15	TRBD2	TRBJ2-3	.	TGTGCCACCAGCAGAGATTCCGGCGGGGGGGCAGATACGCAGTATTTT	CATSRDSGGGADTQYF
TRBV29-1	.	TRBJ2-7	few	TGCAGCGTTGGCGGGGACTCCTACGAGCAGTACTTC	CSVGGDSYEQYF